The 31 T cell receptor beta chains below all came from one sample that was sequenced in a study of blood T cell repertoires in COVID-19. The protocol was immunoSEQ multiplex PCR, while the TCRdb copy is restricted to in-frame clones and leaves out a portion. The table records approximately 170,000 clones, about four fifths of them present only once. Sequencing was performed on peripheral blood. The receptor set was obtained from a woman aged 80 or older with acute or convalescent COVID-19.

This clone was found once. This chain uses TRBV6-4 with TRBJ2-1, with 13 bases fitting TRBD2. The CDR3 extends over 17 amino acids. Germline values: CDR1 MRHNA, CDR2 SNTAGT. The V segment lost 0 bases and the J segment 7 bases; nucleotides outside the gene matches: 6. CDR3 protein: CASSDSPLAGGGNEQFF. The CDR3 bases are TGTGCCAGCAGTGACTCGCCACTAGCGGGAGGGGGAAATGAGCAGTTCTTC.

This chain links TRBV9 with TRBJ2-1; 11 bases are shared with TRBD2. J was trimmed by 12 bases and V by 1 base; bases with no gene match: 3. The CDR3 is made up of 13 amino acids. Germline V gene lookup returns CDR1 SGDLS and CDR2 YYNGEE. CDR3 DNA sequence: TGTGCCAGCAGCGTAAGACTAGCGGGGATGCAGTTCTTC. Translated: CASSVRLAGMQFF. Combining the CDR3 with reference TRBV9 and TRBJ2-1 gives the whole variable domain DSGVTQTPKHLITATGQRVTLRCSPRSGDLSVYWYQQSLDQGLQFLIQYYNGEERAKGNILERFSAQQFPDLHSELNLSSLELGDSALYFCASSVRLAGMQFFGPGTRLTVL.

A single count supports this clone. The gene calls are TRBV11-3 and TRBJ2-3, with D tentatively TRBD1 (7 bases). V lost 2 bases to trimming and J lost 5 bases, with 14 bases between them. Germline V gene data show CDR1 as SGHNT and CDR2 as YENEEA. The CDR3 loop spans 15 amino acids. CDR3 nucleotide sequence: TGTGCCAGCAGCTTAACGGGCCAGGGGGGAGATACGCAGTATTTT. Residues: CASSLTGQGGDTQYF.

The rearrangement uses TRBV5-4 and TRBJ2-2; 11 nucleotides agree with TRBD1. The CDR3 contains 16 residues. Germline V gene data show CDR1 as SGHNT and CDR2 as YYREEE (reference sequence). With V trimmed by 4 bases and J by 4 bases, 6 bases remained unmatched. The CDR3 DNA reads as TGTGCCAGCAGCGGAGGACAGGGGGCAGGCACCGGGGAGCTGTTTTTT. Translating gives CASSGGQGAGTGELFF.

The rearrangement joins TRBV5-1 to TRBJ2-2, with 7 bases that match TRBD2. Germline V gives CDR1 SGHRS, CDR2 YFSETQ. Trimming took 6 bases from V and 4 from J; bases not matched to a gene: 15. The CDR3 extends over 17 amino acids. For the CDR3, the DNA is TGCGCCAGCACCTCCCCTACGGCGGGAGCGGGCACCGGGGAGCTGTTTTTT. It is translated as CASTSPTAGAGTGELFF.

The V gene is TRBV28, the J gene TRBJ1-1; D is uncertain. The CDR3 consists of 13 residues. The germline V and J ends were trimmed by 6 bases and 1 base, with 9 bases remaining between them. The V gene's germline CDR1 is MDHEN and CDR2 SYDVKM. This CDR3 reads CASRLVRNTEAFF. DNA for the CDR3: TGTGCCAGCAGACTCGTCCGGAACACTGAAGCTTTCTTT.

The chain recombines TRBV30 with TRBJ1-5; 9 bases match TRBD1. This CDR3 is built from 15 residues. Looked up from germline, CDR1 is GTSNPN and CDR2 is SVGIG (reference sequence). With V trimmed by 1 base and J by 3 bases, 4 bases remained unmatched. The CDR3 is CAWSGTGGLNQPQHF. The CDR3 DNA reads TGTGCCTGGAGTGGTACAGGGGGCCTCAATCAGCCCCAGCATTTT.

The V call is TRBV30, the J call TRBJ2-5, with D possibly being TRBD1 (6 bases). Germline loops: CDR1 GTSNPN, CDR2 SVGIG (reference sequence). Trimming removed 4 bases from V and 4 bases from J, with 19 bases in between. The CDR3 runs 15 residues. CDR3 sequence reads: CAWTQGWGRRETQYF. CDR3 coding DNA: TGTGCCTGGACCCAAGGGTGGGGGCGCAGAGAGACCCAGTACTTC.

The V gene is TRBV7-2, the J gene TRBJ2-3, with D tentatively TRBD2 (5 bases). The CDR3 extends over 14 amino acids. Per germline, CDR1 SGHTA and CDR2 FQGNSA. With 4 bases removed from V and 4 bases from J, the gap between germline ends came to 12 bases. DNA for the CDR3: TGTGCCAGCAGCTCGGCAGGTAGCGCAGATACGCAGTATTTT. Translating it yields CASSSAGSADTQYF.

The CDR3 DNA is TGTGCCAGCAGTGACGCCCTCGGAGGGCACGAGCAGTACTTC. This encodes CASSDALGGHEQYF. The chain carries TRBV25-1 and TRBJ2-7; D is perhaps TRBD2 (6 bases). V was trimmed by 3 bases and J by 5 bases, leaving 14 bases between them. From germline, CDR1 is MGHDK and CDR2 SYGVNS. The CDR3 covers 14 residues.

The genes are TRBV3-1 (or the pseudogene TRBV3-2) and TRBJ1-1, with D tentatively TRBD1 (5 bases). Trimming cost V 1 base and J 4 bases, with 16 bases left between them. CDR3 length: 16 residues. Germline V lookup: CDR1 LGHDT, CDR2 YNNKEL (reference sequence). The CDR3 DNA reads TGTGCCAGCAGCCAAGCTTGGGGGGGGACGGGCACTGAAGCTTTCTTT. Residues: CASSQAWGGTGTEAFF.

V usage is TRBV20-1 and J usage is TRBJ2-5; 12 nucleotides match TRBD2. J was trimmed by 4 bases and V by 3 bases; bases with no gene match: 3. The germline gives CDR1 DFQATT, CDR2 SNEGSKA (reference sequence). The CDR3 sequence is 14 residues long. This CDR3 reads CSASLAGGRETQYF. As DNA, the CDR3 is TGCAGTGCTAGTCTAGCGGGGGGGCGAGAGACCCAGTACTTC.

The sample holds one count of this clone. V and J are TRBV6-2 or TRBV6-3 and TRBJ2-3, with TRBD2 identical over 8 bases. Germline values: CDR1 MNHEY, CDR2 SVGEGT. V trimming: 4 bases; J trimming: 2 bases; junction bases outside the gene matches: 17. CDR3 length: 19 residues. In DNA form, the CDR3 reads TGTGCCAGCAGTTCTCCCGGTGGGGCGGGAGGACCCATCACAGATACGCAGTATTTT. Protein sequence: CASSSPGGAGGPITDTQYF.

The chain is built from TRBV7-2 and TRBJ2-3; TRBD2 matches 10 bases. Germline V gene lookup returns CDR1 SGHTA and CDR2 FQGNSA. Trimming removed 5 bases from V and 2 bases from J; junction bases left unmatched: 10. The CDR3 runs 17 residues. The CDR3 spells CASSGTSGVRPTDTQYF. The CDR3 coding sequence is TGTGCCAGCAGCGGAACTAGCGGGGTGCGACCCACAGATACGCAGTATTTT.

The chain links TRBV9 to TRBJ2-3; 7 bases fit TRBD2. Per the germline V gene, CDR1 is SGDLS and CDR2 is YYNGEE. This CDR3 region has 19 residues. The V segment lost 0 bases and the J segment 5 bases; nucleotides outside the gene matches: 18. The CDR3 nucleotides are TGTGCCAGCAGCGTAGAGGGTAGCGGGCCCCGATCGTTGGGAGATACGCAGTATTTT. Amino acid sequence: CASSVEGSGPRSLGDTQYF. The variable domain in full, completed from reference TRBV9 and TRBJ2-3, reads DSGVTQTPKHLITATGQRVTLRCSPRSGDLSVYWYQQSLDQGLQFLIQYYNGEERAKGNILERFSAQQFPDLHSELNLSSLELGDSALYFCASSVEGSGPRSLGDTQYFGPGTRLTVL.

There are a few counts of this clone. The chain carries TRBV4-2 and TRBJ2-2, with 7 bases that match TRBD1. The V gene end was trimmed by 4 bases and the J gene end by 7 bases; junction bases not matched to a gene: 3. The germline gives CDR1 LGHNA, CDR2 YNFKEQ. CDR3 length equals 13 residues. CDR3 coding DNA: TGTGCCAGCAGCCCGGGACAGAGCGGGGAGCTGTTTTTT. Its translation is CASSPGQSGELFF.

The chain recombines TRBV4-3 with TRBJ2-2; D is undetermined. The V end was cut by 0 bases, the J end by 7 bases, with 15 bases between. This CDR3 region has 16 residues. Per the germline V gene, CDR1 is LGHNA and CDR2 is YSLEER. Written as DNA, the CDR3 is TGCGCCAGCAGCCAAGACAGGTTGCTCGTGAGCGGGGAGCTGTTTTTT. Its translation is CASSQDRLLVSGELFF.

V and J are TRBV6-6 and TRBJ2-2; TRBD2 aligns across 11 bases. The CDR3 has 17 residues. V lost 6 bases to trimming and J lost 4 bases; unmatched junction nucleotides: 10. Per the germline V gene, CDR1 is MNHNY and CDR2 is SVGAGI (reference sequence). As DNA, the CDR3 is TGTGCCAGCAGCCGAAATAGCGGGGGGGCCGGCACCGGGGAGCTGTTTTTT. Translated, it gives CASSRNSGGAGTGELFF.

CDR3 DNA: TGCGCCAGCAGCCCGGGCGGGGTTAGGGAAAAACTGTTTTTT. The encoded protein is CASSPGGVREKLFF. The chain uses TRBV5-1 and TRBJ1-4; D remains unclear. The CDR3 loop spans 14 amino acids. Germline V gives CDR1 SGHRS, CDR2 YFSETQ. V lost 4 bases to trimming and J lost 8 bases, with 15 bases between them. Full variable domain (outside the CDR3, taken from reference TRBV5-1 and TRBJ1-4): KAGVTQTPRYLIKTRGQQVTLSCSPISGHRSVSWYQQTPGQGLQFLFEYFSETQRNKGNFPGRFSGRQFSNSRSEMNVSTLELGDSALYLCASSPGGVREKLFFGSGTQLSVL.

The V and J genes are TRBV5-4 and TRBJ2-1; tentative D call: TRBD2 (5 bases). The CDR3 consists of 15 residues. Germline V gene sequence: CDR1 SGHNT, CDR2 YYREEE (reference sequence). The ends were cut back, 3 bases at V and 0 bases at J, with 10 bases in the middle. The DNA for the CDR3 is TGTGCCAGCAGCTCCAAGCGGCTCTCCTACAATGAGCAGTTCTTC. This sequence encodes CASSSKRLSYNEQFF.

The chain recombines TRBV10-3 with TRBJ2-2; D call uncertain. Looked up from germline, CDR1 is ENHRY and CDR2 is SYGVKD. The V end was cut by 7 bases, the J end by 0 bases, with 12 bases between. The CDR3 loop spans 15 amino acids. The CDR3 DNA sequence: TGTGCCATCAATGCACCTGACTCGAACACCGGGGAGCTGTTTTTT. Amino acids: CAINAPDSNTGELFF.

This chain links TRBV5-1 with TRBJ2-1, with 12 bases identical to TRBD2. The length of the CDR3 is 19 residues. Germline V gene lookup returns CDR1 SGHRS and CDR2 YFSETQ. Trimming at V came to 0 bases and at J to 3 bases, leaving 10 bases not matched to a gene. CDR3 amino acids: CASSLATSGSNSRYNEQFF. The CDR3 DNA sequence: TGCGCCAGCAGCTTGGCGACTAGCGGGAGTAACAGCCGCTACAATGAGCAGTTCTTC.

Of note for this clone: Its ends do not fully match the called genes, so a read error is possible. This chain connects TRBV15 to TRBJ1-2; possibly TRBD1 for D (5 bases). Germline V CDR1 and CDR2: LNHNV, YYDKDF (reference sequence). There are 17 residues in the CDR3. CDR3 sequence reads: CATTRDLGPLSGYGYTF. In nucleotides, the CDR3 is TGTGCCACCACCAGAGACTTGGGGCCCCTGAGTGGTTATGGCTACACCTTC.

This clone was observed a single time. J is TRBJ1-3 and V is TRBV7-2; a possible D gene is TRBD1 (6 bases). This CDR3 region has 17 residues. Deletions cut 0 bases from V and 0 bases from J, with 12 bases between. Germline V CDR1 and CDR2: SGHTA, FQGNSA. CDR3 sequence reads: CASSLASGATSGNTIYF. The CDR3 DNA is TGTGCCAGCAGCTTAGCATCAGGGGCCACCTCTGGAAACACCATATATTTT.

CDR3 sequence: CASRPREGSYNSPLHF. The CDR3 nucleotides read TGTGCCAGCAGGCCAAGGGAGGGCTCCTATAATTCACCCCTCCACTTT. The V call is TRBV2, the J call TRBJ1-6; D gene unclear. The CDR3 sequence is 16 residues long. Trimming cost V 6 bases and J 0 bases, with 12 bases left between them. Germline CDR1 and CDR2: SNHLY and FYNNEI.

This clone was found once. The chain has TRBV13 and TRBJ2-5; tentatively, D is TRBD2 (6 bases). Trimming took off 3 bases at V and 5 bases at J, with 13 bases between the two ends. CDR1 and CDR2 from the germline V gene are PRHDT and FYEKMQ (reference sequence). CDR3 length equals 14 residues. The chain's CDR3 is CASSFRDSWETQYF. In DNA, the CDR3 is TGTGCCAGCAGCTTTCGGGACTCCTGGGAGACCCAGTACTTC.

The chain couples TRBV27 to TRBJ1-5, with a weak D call TRBD1 (6 bases). V shed 5 bases and J shed 5 bases, with 22 bases lying between them. Per the germline V gene, CDR1 is MNHEY and CDR2 is SMNVEV (reference sequence). This CDR3 region has 17 residues. CDR3 bases: TGTGCCAGCAGTGTATTTCCCGGGACATCCAAAGATCAGCCCCAGCATTTT. This gives the protein CASSVFPGTSKDQPQHF.

This clone was detected only once. The chain recombines TRBV30 with TRBJ2-1; D remains ambiguous. The CDR3 has 13 amino acids. Germline V gives CDR1 GTSNPN, CDR2 SVGIG (reference sequence). V lost 0 bases, J lost 10 bases, and 13 bases lay in between. As DNA, the CDR3 is TGTGCCTGGAGTGTAAACCTCGAGTGGGAGCAGTTCTTC. Amino acids: CAWSVNLEWEQFF.

This clone appeared a single time. This chain links TRBV19 with TRBJ1-2, with D hard to call. The germline V gene encodes CDR1 LNHDA and CDR2 SQIVND (reference sequence). V shed 5 bases and J shed 5 bases, with 9 bases lying between them. The CDR3 is 12 amino acids. CDR3 in amino acids: CASSLSDYGYTF. The CDR3 nucleotides read TGTGCCAGTAGTTTATCAGATTATGGCTACACCTTC.

The rearrangement joins TRBV11-1 to TRBJ2-7, with D perhaps matching TRBD1 (6 bases). The germline V gene has CDR1 SGHAT and CDR2 FQDESV (reference sequence). The CDR3 consists of 13 residues. V lost 2 bases, J lost 5 bases, and 10 bases lay in between. As DNA, the CDR3 is TGTGCCAGCAGCTTAATCAGGGGTAACGAGCAGTACTTC. This sequence encodes CASSLIRGNEQYF.

The chain has TRBV20-1 and TRBJ1-3, with a weak D call TRBD1 (5 bases). The V gene's germline CDR1 is DFQATT and CDR2 SNEGSKA (reference sequence). The CDR3 contains 15 residues. V gave up 3 bases and J gave up 0 bases, with 12 bases separating them. CDR3 coding DNA: TGCAGTGCTAGTACACAGGCTATCTCTGGAAACACCATATATTTT. Translated: CSASTQAISGNTIYF.